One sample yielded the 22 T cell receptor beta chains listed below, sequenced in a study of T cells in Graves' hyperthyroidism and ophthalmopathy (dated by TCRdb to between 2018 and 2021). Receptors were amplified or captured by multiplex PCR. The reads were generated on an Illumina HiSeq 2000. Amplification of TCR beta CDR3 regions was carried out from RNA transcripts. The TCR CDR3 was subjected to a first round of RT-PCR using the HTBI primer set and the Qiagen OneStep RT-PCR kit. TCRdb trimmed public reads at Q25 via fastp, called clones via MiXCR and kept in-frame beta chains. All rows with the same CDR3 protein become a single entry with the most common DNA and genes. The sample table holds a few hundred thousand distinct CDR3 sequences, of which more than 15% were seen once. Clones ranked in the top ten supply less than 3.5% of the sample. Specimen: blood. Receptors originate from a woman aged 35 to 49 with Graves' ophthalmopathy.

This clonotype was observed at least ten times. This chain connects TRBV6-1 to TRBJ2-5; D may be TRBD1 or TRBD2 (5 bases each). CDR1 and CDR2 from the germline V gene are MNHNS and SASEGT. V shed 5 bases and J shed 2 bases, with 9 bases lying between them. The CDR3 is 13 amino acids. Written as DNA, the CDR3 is TGTGCCAGCAGTCGGGACGCACAAGAGACCCAGTACTTC. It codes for CASSRDAQETQYF.

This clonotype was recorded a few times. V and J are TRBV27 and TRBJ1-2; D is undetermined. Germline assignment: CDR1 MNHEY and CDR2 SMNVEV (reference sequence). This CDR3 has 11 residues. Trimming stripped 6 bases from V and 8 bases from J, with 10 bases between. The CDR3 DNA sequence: TGTGCCAGCAGAGGACTAAGAGGCTACACCTTC. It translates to CASRGLRGYTF.

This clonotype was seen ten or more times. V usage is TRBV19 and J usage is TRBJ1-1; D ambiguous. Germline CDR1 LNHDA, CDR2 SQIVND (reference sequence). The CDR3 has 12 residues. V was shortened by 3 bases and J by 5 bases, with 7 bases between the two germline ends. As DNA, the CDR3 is TGTGCCAGTAGTATGAAACAAACTGAAGCTTTCTTT. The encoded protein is CASSMKQTEAFF.

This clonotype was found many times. The CDR3 sequence: CASSLMHRNTEAFF. CDR3 sequence (DNA): TGCGCCAGCAGCTTGATGCACAGAAACACTGAAGCTTTCTTT. The V call is TRBV5-1, the J call TRBJ1-1; no firm D call. Per germline, CDR1 SGHRS and CDR2 YFSETQ. The CDR3 length is 14 residues. V dropped 1 base and J dropped 2 bases, with 9 bases sitting between them.

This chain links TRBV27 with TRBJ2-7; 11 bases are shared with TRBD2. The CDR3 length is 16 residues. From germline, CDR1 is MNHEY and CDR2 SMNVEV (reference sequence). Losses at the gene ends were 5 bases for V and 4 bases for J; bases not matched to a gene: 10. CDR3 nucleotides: TGTGCCAGCAGTCCCCTAACCGGGACTAGCGGTTACGAGCAGTACTTC. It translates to CASSPLTGTSGYEQYF.

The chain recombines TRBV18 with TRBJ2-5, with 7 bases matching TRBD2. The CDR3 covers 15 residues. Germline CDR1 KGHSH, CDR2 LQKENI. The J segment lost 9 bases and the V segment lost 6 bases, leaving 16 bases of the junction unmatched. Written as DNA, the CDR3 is TGTGCCAGCTCTCCAGTCCGACTAGCTCGGGAGGCCCAGTACTTC. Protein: CASSPVRLAREAQYF.

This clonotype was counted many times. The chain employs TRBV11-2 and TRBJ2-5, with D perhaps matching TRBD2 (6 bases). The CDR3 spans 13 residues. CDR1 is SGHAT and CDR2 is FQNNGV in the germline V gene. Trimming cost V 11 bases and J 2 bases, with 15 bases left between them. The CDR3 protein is CAGGTPAQETQYF. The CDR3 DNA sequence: TGTGCCGGGGGGACTCCAGCACAAGAGACCCAGTACTTC.

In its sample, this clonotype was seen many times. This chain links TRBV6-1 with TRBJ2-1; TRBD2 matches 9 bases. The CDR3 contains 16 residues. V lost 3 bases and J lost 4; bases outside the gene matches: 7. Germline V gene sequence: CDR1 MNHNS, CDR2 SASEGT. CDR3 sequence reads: CASSEDETSGYNEQFF. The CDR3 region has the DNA TGTGCCAGCAGTGAGGATGAGACTAGCGGTTACAATGAGCAGTTCTTC.

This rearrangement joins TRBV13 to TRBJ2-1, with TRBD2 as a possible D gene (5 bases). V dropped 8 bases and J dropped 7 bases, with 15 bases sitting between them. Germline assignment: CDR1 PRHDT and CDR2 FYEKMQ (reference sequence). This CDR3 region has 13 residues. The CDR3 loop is CASLAPGVNEQFF. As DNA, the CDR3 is TGTGCCAGCTTGGCACCCGGGGTGAATGAGCAGTTCTTC.

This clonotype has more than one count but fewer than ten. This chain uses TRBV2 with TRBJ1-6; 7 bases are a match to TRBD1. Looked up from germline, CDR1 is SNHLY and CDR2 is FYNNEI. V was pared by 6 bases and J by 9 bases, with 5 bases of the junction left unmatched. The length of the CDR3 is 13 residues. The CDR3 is CASRGQAGSPLHF. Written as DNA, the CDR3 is TGTGCCAGCAGAGGACAGGCCGGTTCACCCCTCCACTTT. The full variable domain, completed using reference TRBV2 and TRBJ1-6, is EPEVTQTPSHQVTQMGQEVILRCVPISNHLYFYWYRQILGQKVEFLVSFYNNEISEKSEIFDDQFSVERPDGSNFTLKIRSTKLEDSAMYFCASRGQAGSPLHFGNGTRLTVT.

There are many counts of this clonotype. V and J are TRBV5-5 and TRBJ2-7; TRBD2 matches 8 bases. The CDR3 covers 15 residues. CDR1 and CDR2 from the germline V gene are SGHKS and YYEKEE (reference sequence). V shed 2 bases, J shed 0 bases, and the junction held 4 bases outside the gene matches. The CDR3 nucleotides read TGTGCCAGCAGCTTCGGGCGGGGGGACTCCTACGAGCAGTACTTC. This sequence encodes CASSFGRGDSYEQYF.

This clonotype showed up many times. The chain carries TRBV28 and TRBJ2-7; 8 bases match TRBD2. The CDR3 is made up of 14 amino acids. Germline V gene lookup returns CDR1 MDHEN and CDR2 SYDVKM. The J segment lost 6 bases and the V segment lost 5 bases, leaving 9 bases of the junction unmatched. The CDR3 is CASSEAGVLGEQYF. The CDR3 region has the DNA TGTGCCAGCAGTGAAGCGGGAGTCCTGGGCGAGCAGTACTTC.

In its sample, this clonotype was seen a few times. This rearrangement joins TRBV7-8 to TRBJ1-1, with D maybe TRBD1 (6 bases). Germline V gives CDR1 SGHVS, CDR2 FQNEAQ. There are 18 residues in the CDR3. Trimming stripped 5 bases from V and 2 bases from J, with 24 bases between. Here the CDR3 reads CASSPRGAVEASNTEAFF. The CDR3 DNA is TGTGCCAGCAGCCCGAGGGGGGCGGTGGAGGCATCTAACACTGAAGCTTTCTTT.

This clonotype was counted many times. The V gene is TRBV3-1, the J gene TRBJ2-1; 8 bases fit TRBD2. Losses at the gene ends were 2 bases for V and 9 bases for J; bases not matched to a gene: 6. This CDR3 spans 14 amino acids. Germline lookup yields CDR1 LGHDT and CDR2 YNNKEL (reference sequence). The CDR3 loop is CASSQLTGGSEQFF. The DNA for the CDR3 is TGTGCCAGCAGCCAATTGACGGGAGGGAGTGAGCAGTTCTTC.

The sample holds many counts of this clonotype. The CDR3 sequence: CASSRTGGQVSEAFF. The DNA of the CDR3 is TGTGCCAGCAGTCGCACCGGGGGGCAGGTTTCTGAAGCTTTCTTT. This chain joins TRBV12-3 or TRBV12-4 and TRBJ1-1; tentative D call: TRBD1 (6 bases). The V gene lost 5 bases and the J gene lost 6 bases, with 19 bases spanning the gap. The CDR3 contains 15 residues.

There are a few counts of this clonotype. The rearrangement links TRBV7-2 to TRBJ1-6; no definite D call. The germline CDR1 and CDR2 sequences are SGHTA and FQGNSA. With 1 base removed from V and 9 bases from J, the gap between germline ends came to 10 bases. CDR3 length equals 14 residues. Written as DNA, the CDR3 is TGTGCCAGCAGCTTAGTTAGTTTTGGTTCACCCCTCCACTTT. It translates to CASSLVSFGSPLHF.

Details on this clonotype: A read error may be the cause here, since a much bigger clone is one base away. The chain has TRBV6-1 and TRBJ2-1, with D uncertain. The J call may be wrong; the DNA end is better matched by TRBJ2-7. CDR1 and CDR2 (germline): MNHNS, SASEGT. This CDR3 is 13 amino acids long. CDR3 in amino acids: CASLRNIYNEQYF. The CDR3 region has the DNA TGTGCCAGCCTCAGGAATATCTACAATGAGCAGTACTTC.

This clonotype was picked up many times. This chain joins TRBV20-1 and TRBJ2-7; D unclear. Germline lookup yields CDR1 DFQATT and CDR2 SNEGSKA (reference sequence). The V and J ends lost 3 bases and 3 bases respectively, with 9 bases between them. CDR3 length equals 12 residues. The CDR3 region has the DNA TGCAGTGCTAGCGACCTGCACTACGAGCAGTACTTC. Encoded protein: CSASDLHYEQYF.

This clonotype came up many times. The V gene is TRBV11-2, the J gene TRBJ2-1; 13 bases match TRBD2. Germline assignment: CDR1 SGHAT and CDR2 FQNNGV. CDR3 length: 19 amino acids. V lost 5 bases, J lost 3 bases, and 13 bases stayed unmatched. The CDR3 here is CASSTRLAGGEGFYNEQFF. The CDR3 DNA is TGTGCCAGCAGCACTAGACTAGCGGGGGGCGAAGGGTTCTACAATGAGCAGTTCTTC.

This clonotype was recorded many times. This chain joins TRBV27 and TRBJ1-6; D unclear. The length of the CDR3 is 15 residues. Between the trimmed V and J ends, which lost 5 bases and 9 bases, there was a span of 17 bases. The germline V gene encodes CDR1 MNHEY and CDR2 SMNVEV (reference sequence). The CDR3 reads CASSTTPEGISPLHF. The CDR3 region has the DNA TGTGCCAGCAGTACCACCCCCGAGGGTATTTCACCCCTCCACTTT.

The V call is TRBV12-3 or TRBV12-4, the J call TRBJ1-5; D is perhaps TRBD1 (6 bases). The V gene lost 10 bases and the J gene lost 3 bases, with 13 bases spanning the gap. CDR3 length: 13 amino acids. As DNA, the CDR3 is TGTGCCAAATACGGGACAATCAATCAGCCCCAGCATTTT. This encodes CAKYGTINQPQHF.

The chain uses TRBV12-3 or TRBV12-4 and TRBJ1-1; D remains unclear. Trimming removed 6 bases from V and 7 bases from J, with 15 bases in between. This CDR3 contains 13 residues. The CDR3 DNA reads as TGTGCCAGCAGCTCGCAGGAGAGGAGTGAAGCTTTCTTT. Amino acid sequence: CASSSQERSEAFF.